This T cell receptor (beta chain) stems from a study of cytomegalovirus exposure and HLA in healthy donors. Study background: The approximately 110 validation repertoires used a platform that matched the one used for the 500 to 700 first-cohort repertoires, as a later analysis reported. General study findings and limits: First-cohort TCR clusters were later found to tend to co-occur in the approximately 120 validation repertoires. Researchers catalogued about 150 TCR beta chains as cytomegalovirus-associated.

Separate from the roughly 710-subject first cohort, the 120-subject validation cohort was the one that the donors belonged to. Deletions cut 6 bases from V and 4 bases from J, with 10 bases between. Germline CDR1 reads SGHNT; CDR2 reads YYREEE (reference sequence). The CDR3 has 12 residues. Repertoires were generated with immunoSEQ multiplex PCR, while TCRdb's copy carries only in-frame clones and drops some. The table records approximately 150,000 clones, roughly nine tenths of them present only once. Details on this clone: Its antigen is not identified.

The gene calls are TRBV5-4 and TRBJ1-2; D may be TRBD1 (6 bases). The specimen sequenced was PBMCs. The TCR originated in a man aged 18 to 29 in good health and CMV-seronegative. This chain's CDR3 is CASTRGGYGYTF. In DNA, the CDR3 is TGTGCCAGCACGAGGGGGGGCTATGGCTACACCTTC.